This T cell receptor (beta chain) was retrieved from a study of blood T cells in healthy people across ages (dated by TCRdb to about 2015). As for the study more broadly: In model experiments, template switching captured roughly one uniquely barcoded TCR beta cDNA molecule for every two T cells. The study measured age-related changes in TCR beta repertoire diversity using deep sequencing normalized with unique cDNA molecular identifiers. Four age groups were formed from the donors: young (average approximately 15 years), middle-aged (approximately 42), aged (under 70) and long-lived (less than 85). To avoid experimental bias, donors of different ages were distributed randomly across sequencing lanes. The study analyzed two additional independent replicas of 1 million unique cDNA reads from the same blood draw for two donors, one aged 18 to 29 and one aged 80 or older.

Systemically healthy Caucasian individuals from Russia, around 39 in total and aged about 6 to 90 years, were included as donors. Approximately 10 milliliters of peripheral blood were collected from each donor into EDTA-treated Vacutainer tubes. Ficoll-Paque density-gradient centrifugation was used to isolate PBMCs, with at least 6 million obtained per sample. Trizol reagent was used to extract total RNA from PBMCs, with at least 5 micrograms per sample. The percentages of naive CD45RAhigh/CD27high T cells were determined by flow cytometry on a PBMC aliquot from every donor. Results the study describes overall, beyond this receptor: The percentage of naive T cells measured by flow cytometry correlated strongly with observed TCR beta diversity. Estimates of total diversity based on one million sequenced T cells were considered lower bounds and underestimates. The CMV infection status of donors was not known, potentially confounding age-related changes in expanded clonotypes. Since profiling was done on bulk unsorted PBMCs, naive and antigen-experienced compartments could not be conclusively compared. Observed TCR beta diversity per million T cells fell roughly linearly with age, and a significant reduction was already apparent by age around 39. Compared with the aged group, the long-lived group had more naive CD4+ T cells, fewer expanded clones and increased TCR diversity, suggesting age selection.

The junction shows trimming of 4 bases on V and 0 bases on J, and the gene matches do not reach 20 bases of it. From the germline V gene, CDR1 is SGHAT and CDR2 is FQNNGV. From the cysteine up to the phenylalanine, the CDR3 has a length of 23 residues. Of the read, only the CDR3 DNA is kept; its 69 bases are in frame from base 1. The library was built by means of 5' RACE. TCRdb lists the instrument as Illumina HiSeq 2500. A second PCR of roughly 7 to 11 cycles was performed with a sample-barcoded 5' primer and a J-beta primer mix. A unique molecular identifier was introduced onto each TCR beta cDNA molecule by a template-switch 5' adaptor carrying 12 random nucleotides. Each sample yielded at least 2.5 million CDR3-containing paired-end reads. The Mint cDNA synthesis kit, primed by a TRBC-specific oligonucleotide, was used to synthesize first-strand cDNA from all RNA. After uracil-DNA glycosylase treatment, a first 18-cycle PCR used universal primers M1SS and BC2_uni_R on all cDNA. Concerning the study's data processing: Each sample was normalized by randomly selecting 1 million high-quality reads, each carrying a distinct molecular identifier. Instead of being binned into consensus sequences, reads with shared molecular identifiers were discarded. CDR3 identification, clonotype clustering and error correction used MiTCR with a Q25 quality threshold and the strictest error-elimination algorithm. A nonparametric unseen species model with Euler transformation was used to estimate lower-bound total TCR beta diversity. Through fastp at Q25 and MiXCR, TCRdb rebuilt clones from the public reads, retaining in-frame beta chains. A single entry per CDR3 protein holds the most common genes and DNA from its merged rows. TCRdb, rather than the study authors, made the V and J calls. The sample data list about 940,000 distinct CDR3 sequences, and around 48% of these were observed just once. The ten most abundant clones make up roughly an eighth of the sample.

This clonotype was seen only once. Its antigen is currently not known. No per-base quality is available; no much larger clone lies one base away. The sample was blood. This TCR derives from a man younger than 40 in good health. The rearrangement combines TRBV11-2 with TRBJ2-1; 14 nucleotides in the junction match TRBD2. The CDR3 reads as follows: CASSWRGLAGETVGPSSYNEQFF. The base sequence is TGTGCCAGCAGCTGGAGGGGACTAGCGGGGGAAACCGTCGGCCCGAGCTCCTACAATGAGCAGTTCTTC.